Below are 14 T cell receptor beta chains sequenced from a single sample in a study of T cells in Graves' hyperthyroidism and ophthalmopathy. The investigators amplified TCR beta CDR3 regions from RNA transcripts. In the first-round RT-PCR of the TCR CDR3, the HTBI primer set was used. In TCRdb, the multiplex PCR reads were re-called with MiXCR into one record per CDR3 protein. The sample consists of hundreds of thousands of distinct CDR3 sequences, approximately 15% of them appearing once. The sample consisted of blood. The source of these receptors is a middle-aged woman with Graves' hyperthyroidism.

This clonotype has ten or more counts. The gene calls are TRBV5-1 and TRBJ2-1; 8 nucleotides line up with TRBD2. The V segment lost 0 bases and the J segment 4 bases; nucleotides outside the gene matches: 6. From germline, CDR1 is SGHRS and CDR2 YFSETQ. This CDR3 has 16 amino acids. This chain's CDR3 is CASSLEAGGTYNEQFF. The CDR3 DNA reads TGCGCCAGCAGCTTGGAGGCGGGAGGTACTTACAATGAGCAGTTCTTC.

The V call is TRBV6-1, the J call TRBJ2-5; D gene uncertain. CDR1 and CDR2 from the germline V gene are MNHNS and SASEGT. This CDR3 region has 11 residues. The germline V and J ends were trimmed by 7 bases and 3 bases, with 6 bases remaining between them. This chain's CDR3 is CASKTEETQYF. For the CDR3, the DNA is TGTGCCAGCAAGACGGAAGAGACCCAGTACTTC.

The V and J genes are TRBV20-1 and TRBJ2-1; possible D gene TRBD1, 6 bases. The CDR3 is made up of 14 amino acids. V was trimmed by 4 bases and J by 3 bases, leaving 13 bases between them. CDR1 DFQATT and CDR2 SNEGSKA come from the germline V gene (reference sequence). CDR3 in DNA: TGCAGTGCTATTGACAGGTACGACTACAATGAGCAGTTCTTC. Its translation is CSAIDRYDYNEQFF.

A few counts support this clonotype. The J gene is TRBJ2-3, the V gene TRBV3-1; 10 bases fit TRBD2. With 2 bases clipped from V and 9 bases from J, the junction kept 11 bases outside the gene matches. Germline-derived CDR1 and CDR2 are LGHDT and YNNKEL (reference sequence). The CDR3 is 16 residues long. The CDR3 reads CASSQTRTSGAVTQYF. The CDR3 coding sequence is TGTGCCAGCAGCCAAACCCGGACTAGCGGAGCCGTGACGCAGTATTTT.

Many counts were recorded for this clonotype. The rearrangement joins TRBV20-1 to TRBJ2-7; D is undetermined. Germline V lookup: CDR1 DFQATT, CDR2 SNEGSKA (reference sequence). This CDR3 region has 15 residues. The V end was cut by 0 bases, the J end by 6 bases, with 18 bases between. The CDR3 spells CSARDRASDGGEQYF. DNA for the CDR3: TGCAGTGCTAGAGATCGAGCCTCGGATGGTGGCGAGCAGTACTTC.

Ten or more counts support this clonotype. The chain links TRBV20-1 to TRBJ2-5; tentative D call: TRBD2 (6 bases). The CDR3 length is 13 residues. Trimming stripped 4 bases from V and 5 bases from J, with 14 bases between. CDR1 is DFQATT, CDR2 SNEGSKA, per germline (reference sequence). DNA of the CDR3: TGCAGTGCTAAGCCCGCGGGGCTTGAGACCCAGTACTTC. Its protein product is CSAKPAGLETQYF.

CDR3 sequence reads: CASRGWYNEQFF. Written as DNA, the CDR3 is TGTGCCAGCAGGGGATGGTACAATGAGCAGTTCTTC. This chain connects TRBV6-1 to TRBJ2-1; D gene ambiguous. The CDR3 is made up of 12 amino acids. Trimming cost V 6 bases and J 4 bases, with 7 bases left between them. In germline, CDR1 is MNHNS, CDR2 SASEGT.

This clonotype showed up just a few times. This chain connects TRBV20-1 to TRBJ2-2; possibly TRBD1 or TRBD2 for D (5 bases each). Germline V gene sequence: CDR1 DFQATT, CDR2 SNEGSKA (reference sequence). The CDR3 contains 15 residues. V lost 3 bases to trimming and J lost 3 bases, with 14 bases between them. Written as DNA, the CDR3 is TGCAGTGCTAGGCGGGCAGGGACCTACACCGGGGAGCTGTTTTTT. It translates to CSARRAGTYTGELFF.

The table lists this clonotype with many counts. The CDR3 nucleotides are TGTGCCAGCAGCCGCGGGACAGGGGGCGCAGAAGCTTTCTTT. Amino acids: CASSRGTGGAEAFF. V is TRBV5-6 and J is TRBJ1-1, with TRBD1 matching 12 bases. The ends lost 4 bases at V and 8 bases at J; junction bases unmatched: 6. The germline V gene has CDR1 SGHDT and CDR2 YYEEEE. CDR3 length: 14 amino acids.

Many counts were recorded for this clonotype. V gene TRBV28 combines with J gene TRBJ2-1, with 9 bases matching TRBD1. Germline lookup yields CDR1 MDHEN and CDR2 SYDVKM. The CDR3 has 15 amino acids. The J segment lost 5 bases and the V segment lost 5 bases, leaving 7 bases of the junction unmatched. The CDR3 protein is CASSMGQGGHNEQFF. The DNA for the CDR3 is TGTGCCAGCAGTATGGGACAGGGAGGGCACAATGAGCAGTTCTTC. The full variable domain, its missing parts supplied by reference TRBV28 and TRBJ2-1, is DVKVTQSSRYLVKRTGEKVFLECVQDMDHENMFWYRQDPGLGLRLIYFSYDVKMKEKGDIPEGYSVSREKKERFSLILESASTNQTSMYLCASSMGQGGHNEQFFGPGTRLTVL.

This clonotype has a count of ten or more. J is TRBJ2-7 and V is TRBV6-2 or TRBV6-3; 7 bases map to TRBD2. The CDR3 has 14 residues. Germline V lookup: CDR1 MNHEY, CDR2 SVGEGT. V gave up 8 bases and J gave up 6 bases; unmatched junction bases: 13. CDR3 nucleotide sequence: TGTGCCAGCGCTCGCGGGAGTTATTATTCCGAGCAGTACTTC. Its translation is CASARGSYYSEQYF.

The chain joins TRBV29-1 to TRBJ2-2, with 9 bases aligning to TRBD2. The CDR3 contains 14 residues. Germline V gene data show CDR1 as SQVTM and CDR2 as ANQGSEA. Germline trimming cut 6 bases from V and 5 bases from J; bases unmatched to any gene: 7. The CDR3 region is CSVDSGRPTGELFF. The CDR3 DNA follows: TGCAGCGTCGATAGCGGGAGACCTACCGGGGAGCTGTTTTTT.

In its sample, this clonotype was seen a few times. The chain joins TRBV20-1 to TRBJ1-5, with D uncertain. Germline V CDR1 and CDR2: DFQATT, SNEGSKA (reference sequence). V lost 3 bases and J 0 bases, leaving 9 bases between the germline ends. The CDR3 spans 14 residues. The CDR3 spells CSARTSGSNQPQHF. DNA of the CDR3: TGCAGTGCTAGGACCTCAGGTAGCAATCAGCCCCAGCATTTT.

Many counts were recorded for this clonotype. CDR3 sequence reads: CASSEALELAGVYNEQFF. CDR3 DNA sequence: TGTGCCAGCAGTGAAGCGCTAGAACTAGCGGGGGTTTACAATGAGCAGTTCTTC. The chain has TRBV2 and TRBJ2-1; 11 bases match TRBD2. V was pared by 0 bases and J by 4 bases, with 8 bases of the junction left unmatched. Per the germline V gene, CDR1 is SNHLY and CDR2 is FYNNEI. CDR3 size: 18 residues.